This T cell receptor beta chain comes out of a study of blood T cell repertoires in COVID-19. In the original analysis: From reference gene primer amplification, estimates of nucleated cell counts were derived. Using immunoSEQ multiplex PCR, the repertoire was profiled, and TCRdb retains in-frame clones only, with some absent. V and J calls plus clone size are reproduced from that table; the DNA served to infer D and trimming. The sample records fewer than 200,000 clones, 75% to 90% being singletons. Followed over time, Seattle patients had been enrolled while infection was active. The germline gives CDR1 SGHRS, CDR2 YFSETQ. There are 14 residues in the CDR3. Trimming took off 0 bases at V and 0 bases at J, with 7 bases between the two ends.

Sequenced: peripheral blood. This receptor was obtained from a woman aged 70-85 years with COVID-19, enrolled during active disease. The chain carries TRBV5-1 and TRBJ2-7; D might be TRBD2 (5 bases). The CDR3 loop reads CASSLGTSSYEQYF. The CDR3 DNA is TGCGCCAGCAGCTTGGGGACTTCCTCCTACGAGCAGTACTTC.